One and the same sample provided the 18 T cell receptor beta chains below, sequenced in a study of T cell responses to AZD1222 COVID-19 vaccine. Measured with immunoSEQ multiplex PCR; TCRdb has only the in-frame clones, and not every one. The table records more than 120,000 clones, roughly 90% of them present only once. The sample consisted of peripheral blood, taken 28 days after the second AZD1222 dose. The receptor set was obtained from an adult who received the AZD1222 COVID-19 vaccine.

The rearrangement links TRBV18 to TRBJ2-5; D is undetermined. Trimming removed 6 bases from V and 2 bases from J, with 7 bases in between. Germline values: CDR1 KGHSH, CDR2 LQKENI. The CDR3 has 12 residues. In DNA form, the CDR3 reads TGTGCCAGCTCCGACGAACAAGAGACCCAGTACTTC. It yields the protein CASSDEQETQYF.

J is TRBJ2-5 and V is TRBV9, with a weak D call TRBD2 (6 bases). The CDR3 contains 15 residues. Germline V gene data show CDR1 as SGDLS and CDR2 as YYNGEE. V lost 0 bases to trimming and J lost 0 bases, with 9 bases between them. In DNA form, the CDR3 reads TGTGCCAGCAGCGTAGACGCGGGGCACCAAGAGACCCAGTACTTC. Translating it yields CASSVDAGHQETQYF.

V usage is TRBV7-2 and J usage is TRBJ2-7; 13 bases line up with TRBD2. Germline V gene sequence: CDR1 SGHTA, CDR2 FQGNSA. The length of the CDR3 is 15 residues. V was clipped by 4 bases and J by 6 bases; unmatched bases: 6. This CDR3 is CASSSPTSGRPEQYF. The CDR3 DNA reads as TGTGCCAGCAGCTCGCCGACTAGCGGGAGGCCCGAGCAGTACTTC.

The chain employs TRBV4-1 and TRBJ1-5; no clear D. With 0 bases removed from V and 7 bases from J, the gap between germline ends came to 16 bases. This CDR3 is built from 16 residues. Per the germline V gene, CDR1 is MGHRA and CDR2 is YSYEKL. As DNA, the CDR3 is TGCGCCAGCAGCCAAGAAGGGTCCCTGGGTTACCAGCCCCAGCATTTT. This sequence encodes CASSQEGSLGYQPQHF.

This chain joins TRBV6-2 or TRBV6-3 and TRBJ2-1; 11 positions agree with TRBD2. J gave up 0 bases and V 0 bases, and 13 bases lay outside the gene matches. The CDR3 is 21 residues long. The V gene's germline CDR1 is MNHEY and CDR2 SVGEGT. The CDR3 DNA follows: TGTGCCAGCAGTTACTCGCGGGAATTAGCGGGAGGGGAGAGCTCCTACAATGAGCAGTTCTTC. Residues: CASSYSRELAGGESSYNEQFF.

The genes are TRBV28 and TRBJ1-2; no reliable D call. Germline V gene lookup returns CDR1 MDHEN and CDR2 SYDVKM. Between the trimmed V and J ends, which lost 4 bases and 5 bases, there was a span of 17 bases. CDR3 length equals 15 residues. The CDR3 is CASSSNGRFTYGYTF. In DNA form, the CDR3 reads TGTGCCAGCAGTTCCAATGGACGTTTTACGTATGGCTACACCTTC.

The chain has TRBV5-1 and TRBJ2-7, with D perhaps TRBD2 (5 bases). Germline V gene data show CDR1 as SGHRS and CDR2 as YFSETQ. V shed 1 base and J shed 6 bases, with 23 bases lying between them. The CDR3 consists of 17 residues. The CDR3: CASSLFPRGPRGPEQYF. CDR3 in DNA: TGCGCCAGCAGCTTGTTCCCTCGTGGGCCCAGAGGGCCCGAGCAGTACTTC.

This rearrangement joins TRBV27 to TRBJ2-7; tentative D call: TRBD1 (6 bases). Trimming left V 2 bases short and J 3 bases short, with 11 bases between. The CDR3 is 14 amino acids. Per germline, CDR1 MNHEY and CDR2 SMNVEV (reference sequence). In nucleotides, the CDR3 is TGTGCCAGCAGTTTAGGACAGCATCTCTACGAGCAGTACTTC. This sequence encodes CASSLGQHLYEQYF.

This clone was counted only a few times. This chain links TRBV15 with TRBJ1-4; D gene ambiguous. The CDR3 covers 16 residues. Trimming shortened V by 3 bases and J by 0 bases, and 11 bases separated the two germline ends. Germline assignment: CDR1 LNHNV and CDR2 YYDKDF (reference sequence). The CDR3, as DNA: TGTGCCACCAGCAGGGTTCAGTTTGCAACTAATGAAAAACTGTTTTTT. This sequence encodes CATSRVQFATNEKLFF.

The V gene is TRBV7-8, the J gene TRBJ1-1, with D possibly matching TRBD1 (5 bases). The CDR3 has 13 amino acids. Trimming left V 2 bases short and J 3 bases short, with 7 bases between. Germline CDR1 SGHVS, CDR2 FQNEAQ. CDR3 DNA sequence: TGTGCCAGCAGCTTAATGGGGGACACTGAAGCTTTCTTT. Its protein product is CASSLMGDTEAFF.

The V call is TRBV2, the J call TRBJ1-4, with D perhaps matching TRBD1 (5 bases). The CDR3 is 14 amino acids. Germline CDR1 is SNHLY and CDR2 is FYNNEI. Trimming stripped 3 bases from V and 5 bases from J, with 10 bases between. The CDR3 bases are TGTGCCAGCAGTGAGACAGAATTGAATGAAAAACTGTTTTTT. As protein: CASSETELNEKLFF.

The chain has TRBV7-9 and TRBJ1-4; 9 nucleotides line up with TRBD1. The CDR3 sequence is 17 residues long. Unmatched junction bases numbered 7, after V lost 2 bases and J lost 3 bases. The germline gives CDR1 SEHNR, CDR2 FQNEAQ (reference sequence). CDR3 nucleotide sequence: TGTGCCAGCAGCTTAAGGGGACAGGGTCGGGCTAATGAAAAACTGTTTTTT. Its protein product is CASSLRGQGRANEKLFF.

The CDR3 sequence: CASSPHSANTEAFF. CDR3 nucleotide sequence: TGTGCCAGTAGCCCACACTCCGCCAACACTGAAGCTTTCTTT. The chain couples TRBV19 to TRBJ1-1; D ambiguous. The CDR3 has 14 amino acids. The V end lost 6 bases, the J end lost 2 bases, and 13 bases lay between the germline ends. Germline lookup yields CDR1 LNHDA and CDR2 SQIVND (reference sequence).

The V call is TRBV19, the J call TRBJ1-2; the D gene is possibly TRBD1 (5 bases). The CDR3 runs to 15 residues. Per germline, CDR1 LNHDA and CDR2 SQIVND (reference sequence). V shed 5 bases and J shed 8 bases, with 21 bases lying between them. CDR3 DNA sequence: TGTGCCAGTAGTTTAACCCACGGGACCTCCTACGGCTACACCTTC. It is translated as CASSLTHGTSYGYTF. Full variable domain (remainder filled in from reference TRBV19 and TRBJ1-2): DGGITQSPKYLFRKEGQNVTLSCEQNLNHDAMYWYRQDPGQGLRLIYYSQIVNDFQKGDIAEGYSVSREKKESFPLTVTSAQKNPTAFYLCASSLTHGTSYGYTFGSGTRLTVV.

This chain connects TRBV6-2 or TRBV6-3 to TRBJ2-5, with TRBD2 identical over 9 bases. This CDR3 has 17 residues. V lost 0 bases and J lost 5; bases outside the gene matches: 10. The germline V gene encodes CDR1 MNHEY and CDR2 SVGEGT. Here the CDR3 reads CASSYSNLAGRSETQYF. Written as DNA, the CDR3 is TGTGCCAGCAGTTACTCGAACCTAGCGGGACGCTCTGAGACCCAGTACTTC.

The rearrangement joins TRBV28 to TRBJ1-5, with 12 bases matching TRBD1. Germline CDR1 is MDHEN and CDR2 is SYDVKM. There are 15 residues in the CDR3. Trimming removed 4 bases from V and 7 bases from J; junction bases left unmatched: 5. Here the CDR3 DNA reads TGTGCCAGCAGTTCGGGACAGGGGGCATGGCAGCCCCAGCATTTT. Encoded protein: CASSSGQGAWQPQHF. The full variable domain, in which reference TRBV28 and TRBJ1-5 provide the parts outside the CDR3, is DVKVTQSSRYLVKRTGEKVFLECVQDMDHENMFWYRQDPGLGLRLIYFSYDVKMKEKGDIPEGYSVSREKKERFSLILESASTNQTSMYLCASSSGQGAWQPQHFGDGTRLSIL.

The chain combines TRBV12-3 or TRBV12-4 with TRBJ1-1; D gene unclear. V lost 3 bases, J lost 6 bases, and 5 bases lay in between. The CDR3 contains 11 residues. This CDR3 reads CASSFGPEAFF. CDR3 nucleotides: TGTGCCAGCAGTTTTGGGCCTGAAGCTTTCTTT.

The J gene is TRBJ1-1, the V gene TRBV28; D possibly corresponds to TRBD1 (6 bases). The V end was cut by 6 bases, the J end by 0 bases, with 17 bases between. The CDR3 loop spans 16 amino acids. The germline CDR1 and CDR2 sequences are MDHEN and SYDVKM. CDR3 in amino acids: CASRLPPGQMNTEAFF. The CDR3 DNA is TGTGCCAGCAGACTACCTCCGGGACAAATGAACACTGAAGCTTTCTTT.